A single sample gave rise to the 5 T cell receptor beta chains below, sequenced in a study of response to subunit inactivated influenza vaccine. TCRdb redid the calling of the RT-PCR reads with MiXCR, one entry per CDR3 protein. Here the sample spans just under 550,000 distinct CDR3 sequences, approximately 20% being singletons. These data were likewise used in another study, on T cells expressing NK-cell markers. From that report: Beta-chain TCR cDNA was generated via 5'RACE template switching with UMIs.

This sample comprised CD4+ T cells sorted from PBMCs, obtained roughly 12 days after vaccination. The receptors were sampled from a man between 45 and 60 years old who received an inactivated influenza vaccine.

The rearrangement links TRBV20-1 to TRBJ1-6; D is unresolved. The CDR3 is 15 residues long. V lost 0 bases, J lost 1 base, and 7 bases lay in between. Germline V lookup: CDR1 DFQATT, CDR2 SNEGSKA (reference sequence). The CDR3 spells CSAREEFSYNSPLHF. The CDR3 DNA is TGCAGTGCTAGAGAAGAATTTTCCTATAATTCACCCCTCCACTTT.

The DNA of the CDR3 is TGTGCCAGCACCCTCCGGGCCAAAAACATTCAGTACTTC. Its protein is CASTLRAKNIQYF. The chain employs TRBV6-1 and TRBJ2-4; D gene ambiguous. The CDR3 consists of 13 residues. Germline lookup yields CDR1 MNHNS and CDR2 SASEGT. V was clipped by 7 bases and J by 1 base, with 8 bases between them.

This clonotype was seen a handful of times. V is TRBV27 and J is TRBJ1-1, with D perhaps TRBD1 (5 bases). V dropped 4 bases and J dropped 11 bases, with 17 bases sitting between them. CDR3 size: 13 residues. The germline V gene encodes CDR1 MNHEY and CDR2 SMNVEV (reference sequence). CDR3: CASSSRDSRRAFF. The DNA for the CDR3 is TGTGCCAGCAGTTCCCGGGACTCCCGGCGCGCTTTCTTT.

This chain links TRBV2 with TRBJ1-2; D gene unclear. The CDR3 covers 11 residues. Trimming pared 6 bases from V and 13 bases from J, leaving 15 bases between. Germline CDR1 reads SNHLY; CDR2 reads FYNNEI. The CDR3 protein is CASSPRQNPTF. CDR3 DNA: TGTGCCAGCAGCCCCCGGCAGAACCCCACCTTC.

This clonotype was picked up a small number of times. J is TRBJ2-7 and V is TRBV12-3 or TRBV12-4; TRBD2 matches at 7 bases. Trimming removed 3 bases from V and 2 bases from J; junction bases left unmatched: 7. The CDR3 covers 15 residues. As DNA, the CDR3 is TGTGCCAGCAGTTTTGAGGGAGGGGCCGCCTACGAGCAGTACTTC. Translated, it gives CASSFEGGAAYEQYF.